This record concerns one TCR beta chain sequence. Its antigen is unidentified. The data are from a study of OX40 agonist ivuxolimab in advanced cancers. Study context: Three patients had partial responses: one hepatocellular carcinoma, two cutaneous melanoma. The study's findings and limits: Within 6 weeks, CD4+ and CD8+ blood T cells expanded clonally at 0.1 to 3.0 mg/kg.

This CDR3 has 15 amino acids. CDR1 is SGDLS, CDR2 YYNGEE, per germline. Between the trimmed V and J ends, which lost 4 bases and 2 bases, there was a span of 13 bases. Only in-frame clones appear in the TCRdb table, and some are missing; sequencing was by immunoSEQ multiplex PCR. This sample has some 80,000 clones; 94% occur once, and the top ten carry roughly 20%. This rearrangement joins TRBV9 to TRBJ2-1; D gene ambiguous. Sequenced material: CD4+ or CD8+ T cells sorted from blood, taken in a trial of the OX40 agonist ivuxolimab. This TCR was sampled from an adult with an advanced solid tumor such as melanoma, head and neck, liver or kidney cancer. CDR3 amino acids: CASSSDGPAYNEQFF. Written as DNA, the CDR3 is TGTGCCAGCAGCTCGGACGGACCCGCCTACAATGAGCAGTTCTTC.